Each of the 3 T cell receptor beta chains below was sequenced from the same sample in a study of blood T cell repertoires in COVID-19. Here immunoSEQ multiplex PCR was the method, and the copy in TCRdb shows in-frame clones only, minus some. The sample holds about 78,000 clones, about 89% seen once. Material: peripheral blood. These TCRs come from a man between 45 and 60 years old with active or convalescent COVID-19.

V is TRBV7-2 and J is TRBJ2-6; 7 bases are shared with TRBD2. From germline, CDR1 is SGHTA and CDR2 FQGNSA. The CDR3 has 16 residues. Trimming removed 7 bases from V and 4 bases from J; junction bases left unmatched: 10. The chain's CDR3 is CASTLRGDPGANVLTF. In DNA form, the CDR3 reads TGTGCCAGCACCCTCCGGGGGGACCCCGGGGCCAACGTCCTGACTTTC.

The gene calls are TRBV10-3 and TRBJ2-5, with D perhaps TRBD1 (5 bases). Germline CDR1 is ENHRY and CDR2 is SYGVKD. V lost 3 bases, J lost 2 bases, and 10 bases lay in between. This CDR3 spans 14 amino acids. The CDR3 DNA is TGTGCCATCAGTGATCAGACAGCACAAGAGACCCAGTACTTC. This translates into CAISDQTAQETQYF.

The chain has TRBV15 and TRBJ2-3; a weak D match, TRBD2 (5 bases). V lost 0 bases and J 2 bases, leaving 15 bases between the germline ends. The CDR3 covers 17 residues. CDR1 and CDR2 from the germline V gene are LNHNV and YYDKDF (reference sequence). The CDR3 is CATSRDGRPPDTDTQYF. In nucleotides, the CDR3 is TGTGCCACCAGCAGAGATGGGAGACCTCCTGACACAGATACGCAGTATTTT.